This TCR beta chain originates from a study of control samples from healthy donors and cancer patients. The data were produced by immunoSEQ multiplex PCR, yet TCRdb's version contains in-frame clones alone and is incomplete. The sample has fewer than 95,000 clones; around four fifths are singletons. This CDR3 is 14 amino acids long. Trimming took 5 bases from V and 4 from J, leaving 11 bases between them. The germline CDR1 and CDR2 sequences are SEHNR and FQNEAQ (reference sequence). This clone was recorded only once. Source material: blood. The rearrangement uses TRBV7-9 and TRBJ1-4; the D is unclear. This sequence was found in a man aged 25-40 years in good health. DNA for the CDR3: TGTGCCAGCAGCGAGGACGTAATTAATGAAAAACTGTTTTTT. Translated: CASSEDVINEKLFF.